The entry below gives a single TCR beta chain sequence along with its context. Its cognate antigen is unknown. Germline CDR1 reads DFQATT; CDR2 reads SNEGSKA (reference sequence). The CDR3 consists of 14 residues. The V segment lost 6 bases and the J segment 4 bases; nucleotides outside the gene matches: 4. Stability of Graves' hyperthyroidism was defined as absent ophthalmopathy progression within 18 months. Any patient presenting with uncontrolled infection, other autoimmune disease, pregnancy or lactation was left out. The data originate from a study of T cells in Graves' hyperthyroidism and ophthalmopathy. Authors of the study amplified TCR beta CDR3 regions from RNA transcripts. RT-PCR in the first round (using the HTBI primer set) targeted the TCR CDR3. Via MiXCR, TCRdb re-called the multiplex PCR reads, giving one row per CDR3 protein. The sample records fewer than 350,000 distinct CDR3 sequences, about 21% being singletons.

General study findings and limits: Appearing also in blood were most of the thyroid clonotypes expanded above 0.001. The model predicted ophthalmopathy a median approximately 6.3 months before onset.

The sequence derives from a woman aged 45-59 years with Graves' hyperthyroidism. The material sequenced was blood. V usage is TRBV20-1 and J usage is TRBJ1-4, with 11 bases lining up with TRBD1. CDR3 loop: CSAGQGARNEKLFF. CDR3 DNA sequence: TGCAGTGCAGGACAGGGGGCACGTAATGAAAAACTGTTTTTT.